This T cell receptor beta chain was sequenced in a study of lung T cells in sarcoidosis with Löfgren's syndrome. One entry per CDR3 protein results from TCRdb running MiXCR on the reads. The top ten hold around 6.7% of the sample, which has around 9,600 distinct CDR3 sequences, 15% to 20% seen once. Turning to this clonotype: An end of the junction does not agree with germline; a read error may underlie this.

CDR1 and CDR2 (germline): MNHEY, SMNVEV (reference sequence). The CDR3 has 14 amino acids. This clonotype was obtained from a human donor with sarcoidosis (Löfgren's syndrome or another form), or a control subject (not recorded which). The gene calls are TRBV27 and TRBJ2-7; D may be TRBD1 (5 bases). Source material: CD4+ T cells from bronchoalveolar lavage. Here the CDR3 DNA reads TGTGCTAGCAGTTCCCCGGACAAGTCCTACGAGCAGTACTTC. It translates to CASSSPDKSYEQYF.